The 14 T cell receptor beta chains below all came from one sample that was sequenced in a study of Ad26.COV2.S vaccination and SARS-CoV-2 variants. The treatment was: 19 received Ad26.COV2.S at low or high dose, single or two shots; five or six received placebo; per-sample allocation not given. Sampling occurred on day 63 after the first vaccine or placebo injection. The repertoire was sequenced with immunoSEQ multiplex PCR; TCRdb's copy has only in-frame clones and lacks some. Here the sample spans roughly 450,000 clones, 75% to 95% being singletons. The material sequenced was peripheral blood, taken in a trial of Ad26.COV2.S vaccine versus placebo. All receptors come from a person between 18 and 65 years old who received the Ad26.COV2.S COVID-19 vaccine or a placebo.

The rearrangement uses TRBV4-3 and TRBJ2-7; D possibly uses TRBD1 or TRBD2 (5 bases each). This CDR3 spans 15 amino acids. Germline CDR1 LGHNA, CDR2 YSLEER. V shed 0 bases and J shed 5 bases, with 14 bases lying between them. The CDR3 region has the DNA TGCGCCAGCAGCCAAGATTCACAGGCCGGGGACGAGCAGTACTTC. Protein: CASSQDSQAGDEQYF.

This clone is a singleton in its sample. As DNA, the CDR3 is TGTGCCATCAGTGAGTCCCCGGGACAGGGACCGAACACTGAAGCTTTCTTT. Protein: CAISESPGQGPNTEAFF. This chain joins TRBV10-3 and TRBJ1-1, with 9 bases fitting TRBD1. CDR1 is ENHRY and CDR2 is SYGVKD in the germline V gene. The CDR3 has 17 amino acids. V shed 0 bases and J 1 base; nucleotides not matched to a gene: 6.

The V call is TRBV6-5, the J call TRBJ2-1; D unclear. V lost 6 bases and J lost 8, with 11 bases in between. From germline, CDR1 is MNHEY and CDR2 SVGAGI. The CDR3 extends over 12 amino acids. CDR3 sequence reads: CASRNLVYEQFF. CDR3 bases: TGTGCCAGCAGAAACCTCGTCTATGAGCAGTTCTTC.

This clone occurred once. The chain has TRBV6-5 and TRBJ2-2; 8 bases match TRBD2. The CDR3 totals 15 residues. Germline CDR1 is MNHEY and CDR2 is SVGAGI. The trim removed 6 bases at V and 6 bases at J, leaving 9 bases unmatched. The CDR3 loop reads CASRSGTSLAGELFF. The CDR3 region has the DNA TGTGCCAGCAGGTCCGGGACTAGTCTAGCCGGGGAGCTGTTTTTT.

J is TRBJ1-5 and V is TRBV21-1; no check of the table's D call, TRBD1, against the DNA was made. TRBV21-1 represents a pseudogene. This CDR3 spans 16 amino acids. The CDR3 DNA is TGTGCCAGCAGCAGAGGGGGACAGGTAGAGGCTCAGCCCCAGCATTTT. Amino acid sequence: CASSRGGQVEAQPQHF.

This chain uses TRBV28 with TRBJ2-1, with D tentatively TRBD1 or TRBD2 (6 bases each). Trimming shortened V by 6 bases and J by 7 bases, and 19 bases separated the two germline ends. The CDR3 extends over 15 amino acids. Per germline, CDR1 MDHEN and CDR2 SYDVKM. The CDR3 bases are TGTGCCAGCAGGGAAGTGGGGGGCCGTGGGAATGAGCAGTTCTTC. As protein: CASREVGGRGNEQFF.

The chain links TRBV11-2 to TRBJ2-7, with no clear D. The CDR3 runs to 17 residues. Trimming cost V 0 bases and J 1 base, with 16 bases left between them. The germline V gene has CDR1 SGHAT and CDR2 FQNNGV. CDR3 sequence: CASSLDAGRQISYEQYF. CDR3 sequence (DNA): TGTGCCAGCAGCTTAGACGCCGGTAGGCAGATATCCTACGAGCAGTACTTC.

This chain links TRBV5-8 with TRBJ2-2; D gene ambiguous. Germline V gene sequence: CDR1 SGHTS, CDR2 YDEGEE. Between the trimmed V and J ends, which lost 8 bases and 0 bases, there was a span of 11 bases. The CDR3 contains 14 residues. The CDR3 region is CASRDRANTGELFF. CDR3 sequence (DNA): TGTGCCAGTAGAGACCGCGCGAACACCGGGGAGCTGTTTTTT.

The rearrangement links TRBV5-6 to TRBJ2-1; 8 nucleotides match TRBD2. CDR3 length: 13 amino acids. In germline, CDR1 is SGHDT, CDR2 YYEEEE. With 7 bases clipped from V and 7 bases from J, the junction kept 7 bases outside the gene matches. CDR3 nucleotide sequence: TGTGCCAGCGCTCATCGGGAGGGGAATGAGCAGTTCTTC. Translation gives CASAHREGNEQFF. The variable domain in full, with the rest retrieved from reference TRBV5-6 and TRBJ2-1, is DAGVTQSPTHLIKTRGQQVTLRCSPKSGHDTVSWYQQALGQGPQFIFQYYEEEERQRGNFPDRFSGHQFPNYSSELNVNALLLGDSALYLCASAHREGNEQFFGPGTRLTVL.

The chain couples TRBV6-6 to TRBJ1-2; D not resolved. CDR1 is MNHNY and CDR2 is SVGAGI in the germline V gene (reference sequence). V shed 6 bases and J shed 4 bases, with 21 bases lying between them. There are 16 residues in the CDR3. CDR3 nucleotides: TGTGCCAGCAGCTACACCGGAACGCAGGCATTCTATGGCTACACCTTC. It specifies CASSYTGTQAFYGYTF.

This chain joins TRBV27 and TRBJ2-6; possibly TRBD2 for D (5 bases). The germline V gene has CDR1 MNHEY and CDR2 SMNVEV (reference sequence). This CDR3 contains 16 residues. V lost 2 bases and J lost 2, with 10 bases in between. The CDR3 sequence is CASSLGAGPGANVLTF. As DNA, the CDR3 is TGTGCCAGCAGTTTAGGTGCGGGCCCTGGGGCCAACGTCCTGACTTTC.

This chain links TRBV28 with TRBJ1-2; a possible D gene is TRBD1 (6 bases). The CDR3 has 14 residues. V gave up 4 bases and J gave up 2 bases, with 11 bases separating them. In germline, CDR1 is MDHEN, CDR2 SYDVKM. CDR3 protein: CASSSGAENYGYTF. The DNA of the CDR3 is TGTGCCAGCAGTTCGGGGGCGGAAAACTATGGCTACACCTTC.

This chain links TRBV2 with TRBJ2-1, with 15 bases that match TRBD2. Looked up from germline, CDR1 is SNHLY and CDR2 is FYNNEI. The CDR3 is 15 residues long. V was pared by 6 bases and J by 4 bases, with 1 base of the junction left unmatched. DNA for the CDR3: TGTGCCAGCAGAGGACTAGCGGGAGGGTACAATGAGCAGTTCTTC. Encoded protein: CASRGLAGGYNEQFF.

In this sample, this clone turned up once. The chain links TRBV2 to TRBJ2-7, with a weak D call TRBD2 (5 bases). The ends were cut back, 4 bases at V and 1 base at J, with 8 bases in the middle. This CDR3 contains 13 residues. Germline V CDR1 and CDR2: SNHLY, FYNNEI. CDR3 sequence reads: CASSVPGSYEQYF. The CDR3 DNA is TGTGCCAGCAGTGTCCCGGGATCCTACGAGCAGTACTTC.